This TCR beta chain was obtained from a study of cytomegalovirus exposure and HLA in healthy donors. On this clone: Antigen: not known.

This CDR3 contains 16 residues. Germline V lookup: CDR1 MGHRA, CDR2 YSYEKL. Between the trimmed V and J ends, which lost 5 bases and 0 bases, there was a span of 14 bases. Use of 60 Vbeta and 13 Jbeta primers characterized the PCR. Some clones are missing from TCRdb's copy, which holds only in-frame ones; the method was immunoSEQ multiplex PCR. The sample consists of roughly 150,000 clones, 75% to 90% of them appearing once. Study-wide results and limits: A list of about 160 TCR beta chains associated with cytomegalovirus was given. Data from an earlier analysis indicated that most TCR beta V segments were productive either about 90% or about 30% of the time.

Sequencing input: PBMCs. The sequence derives from a male donor in good health and CMV-seronegative. The rearrangement links TRBV4-1 to TRBJ1-3, with D unresolved. This CDR3 reads CASSSQRLVSGNTIYF. DNA of the CDR3: TGCGCCAGCAGCTCCCAGCGACTGGTCTCTGGAAACACCATATATTTT.